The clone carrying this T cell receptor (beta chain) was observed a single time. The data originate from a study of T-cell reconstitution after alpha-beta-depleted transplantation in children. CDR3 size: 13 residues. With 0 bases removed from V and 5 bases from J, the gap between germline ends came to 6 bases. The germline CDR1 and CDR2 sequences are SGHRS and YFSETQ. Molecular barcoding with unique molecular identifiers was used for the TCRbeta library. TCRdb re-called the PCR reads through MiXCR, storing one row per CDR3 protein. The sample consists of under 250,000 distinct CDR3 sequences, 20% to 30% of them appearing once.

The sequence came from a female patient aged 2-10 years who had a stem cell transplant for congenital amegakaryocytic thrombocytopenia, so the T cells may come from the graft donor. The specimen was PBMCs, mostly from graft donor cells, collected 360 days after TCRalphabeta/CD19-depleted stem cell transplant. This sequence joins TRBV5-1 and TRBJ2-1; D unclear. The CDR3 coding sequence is TGCGCCAGCAGCTTGGCCCCTGACAATGAGCAGTTCTTC. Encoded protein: CASSLAPDNEQFF.